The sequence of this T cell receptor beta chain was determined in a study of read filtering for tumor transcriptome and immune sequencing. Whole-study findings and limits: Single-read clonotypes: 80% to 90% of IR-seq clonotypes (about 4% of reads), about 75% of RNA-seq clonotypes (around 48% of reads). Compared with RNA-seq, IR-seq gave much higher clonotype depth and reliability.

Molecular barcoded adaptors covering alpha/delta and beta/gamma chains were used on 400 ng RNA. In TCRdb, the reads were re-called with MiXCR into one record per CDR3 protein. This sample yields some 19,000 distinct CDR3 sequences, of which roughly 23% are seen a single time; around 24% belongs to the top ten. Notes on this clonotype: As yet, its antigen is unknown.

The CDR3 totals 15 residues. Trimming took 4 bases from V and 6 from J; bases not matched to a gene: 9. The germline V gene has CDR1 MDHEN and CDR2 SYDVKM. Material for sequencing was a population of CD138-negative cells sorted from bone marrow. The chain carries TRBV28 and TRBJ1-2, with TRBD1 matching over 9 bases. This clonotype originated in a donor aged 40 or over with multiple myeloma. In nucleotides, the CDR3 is TGTGCCAGCAGTTCATCCGGGACAGGGTCGGATGGCTACACCTTC. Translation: CASSSSGTGSDGYTF.